The entry below describes one T cell receptor beta chain. Its antigen is currently unknown. Read sequence stops 3 residues before the CDR3 end, and the germline J gene provides the missing end. This CDR3 is also generated by other DNA sequences in the sample. This specimen comes from a study of T cells in women clearing cervical HPV infection. Study-wide background: Controls gave blood once infection was undetectable; cases at lesion identification. Study outcomes and limitations: Effector/memory and HPV-specific T cells were not isolated, and association timing is unknown. CIN3+ cases had significantly higher TCR repertoire richness than controls, but evenness did not differ.

All donors had a single incident cervical HPV16 infection, not prevalent. Only in-frame clones appear in the TCRdb table, and some are missing; sequencing was by immunoSEQ multiplex PCR. The table for this sample gives 40,000 to 55,000 clones. The CDR3 consists of 15 residues. V trimming: 1 base; J trimming: 1 base; junction bases outside the gene matches: 5. CDR1 SGHRS and CDR2 YFSETQ come from the germline V gene. The clonotype was recovered from a woman between 18 and 69 years old with a cervical HPV16 infection that either progressed to CIN3+ or cleared (not recorded which). The source material was blood buffy coat. The chain has TRBV5-1 and TRBJ2-7, with 7 bases matching TRBD1. The CDR3: CASSLLDRVSYEQYF. The CDR3 bases that were read are TGCGCCAGCAGCTTGTTAGACAGGGTATCCTACGAG.